This section outlines one T cell receptor (beta chain) sequence together with its context. The antigen remains undetermined. These data come from a study of blood T cells in healthy people across ages. Regarding the study as a whole: Significant beta diversity loss was already apparent by age approximately 36, declining roughly linearly.

Trimming took 5 bases from V and 5 from J, leaving 12 bases between them. This CDR3 region has 14 residues. Through a sample-barcoded 5' primer and a J-beta primer mix, a second PCR was run for roughly 7 to 11 cycles. TCRdb re-derived calls from the 5' RACE reads in MiXCR, one entry per CDR3 protein. The table lists 1,500,000 or so distinct CDR3 sequences, roughly 43% of them singletons. Those donating, healthy Caucasian individuals from Russia, were aged about 6 to 100. The chain links TRBV12-3 or TRBV12-4 to TRBJ1-4, with no clear D. Input material: blood. The TCR sequence derives from a woman younger than 35 in good health. The CDR3 DNA is TGTGCCAGCAGTCCAGACGGAATAAATGAAAAACTGTTTTTT. It translates to CASSPDGINEKLFF.